The subject of this entry is one T cell receptor (beta chain). This entry is derived from a study of blood T cell repertoires in COVID-19. Background on the study: Collection of acute and convalescent COVID-19 samples took place in the United States, Italy and Spain.

In the source study's methods: Amplification of reference gene primers provided the estimated nucleated cell counts. Method: immunoSEQ multiplex PCR; TCRdb's copy keeps in-frame clones and lacks some. That table supplies the V and J calls and clone size; D and trimming were determined from the DNA. Of around 200,000 clones listed, about 87% are singletons. Which cohort a participant joined came from the clinical history participants gave. V lost 3 bases and J 1 base, leaving 10 bases between the germline ends. Germline assignment: CDR1 SGHRS and CDR2 YFSETQ. CDR3 length: 15 residues. Input material: PBMCs or T cells enriched from blood (not recorded which). This chain joins TRBV5-1 and TRBJ2-2; perhaps TRBD2 as D (7 bases). The clonotype was recovered from a woman between 25 and 40 years old who had recovered from COVID-19. The CDR3 protein is CASSSGGQNTGELFF. The CDR3 DNA reads as TGCGCCAGCAGCTCGGGGGGACAGAACACCGGGGAGCTGTTTTTT.